The rows below give T cell receptor beta chains drawn from one sample of a study of blood T cell repertoires in COVID-19. Generated by immunoSEQ multiplex PCR, the TCRdb table keeps only in-frame clones and is missing some. The sample has about 180,000 clones; 70% to 85% are singletons. Input material: PBMCs or T cells enriched from blood (not recorded which). These receptor sequences come from a man aged 50 to 60 who had recovered from COVID-19. CDR3s include the opening cysteine and the closing phenylalanine or tryptophan. Fields, in order: clone size, J gene, V gene, D gene, CDR3 protein, CDR3 DNA. D genes are given only for firm matches. Clone sizes are given selectively: once, few, many, or a class where the clone is expanded.

NA	TRBJ1-2	TRBV5-6	NA	CASSLPYPSGGYTF	TGTGCCAGCAGCTTGCCTTACCCATCGGGAGGCTACACCTTC
NA	TRBJ1-2	TRBV28	TRBD1	CASGTGHYGYTF	TGTGCCAGTGGGACAGGGCACTATGGCTACACCTTC
NA	TRBJ1-1	TRBV2	NA	CASSGGAGTEAFF	TGTGCCAGCTCCGGGGGGGCTGGCACTGAAGCTTTCTTT
NA	TRBJ2-5	TRBV6-1	TRBD2	CASSGWGSGGAVETQYF	TGTGCCAGCAGTGGTTGGGGGAGCGGGGGGGCGGTGGAGACCCAGTACTTC
NA	TRBJ1-6	TRBV6-5	TRBD1	CASSYYRGKSPLHF	TGTGCCAGCAGTTACTACAGGGGGAAGTCACCCCTCCACTTT
NA	TRBJ1-3	TRBV2	NA	CASRIEARVSGNTIYF	TGTGCCAGCAGAATTGAAGCGAGGGTCTCTGGAAACACCATATATTTT
NA	TRBJ1-2	TRBV19	NA	CASSIPGNYGYTF	TGTGCCAGTAGTATTCCCGGGAACTATGGCTACACCTTC
NA	TRBJ1-2	TRBV5-4	NA	CASSLGGGSYGYTF	TGTGCCAGCAGCTTGGGCGGAGGCAGCTATGGCTACACCTTC
NA	TRBJ1-2	TRBV11-2	NA	CASSLAQVANYGYTF	TGTGCCAGCAGCTTAGCCCAAGTAGCTAACTATGGCTACACCTTC
NA	TRBJ2-3	TRBV3-1/TRBV3-2	TRBD2	CASSPGGNTDTQYF	TGTGCCAGCAGTCCCGGGGGGAACACAGATACGCAGTATTTT
once	TRBJ1-5	TRBV5-1	NA	CASRAGEGFNQPQHF	TGCGCCAGCCGTGCAGGCGAGGGATTCAATCAGCCCCAGCATTTT
NA	TRBJ1-2	TRBV5-1	TRBD1	CASSPEGGETYGYTF	TGCGCCAGCAGCCCGGAAGGGGGCGAAACCTATGGCTACACCTTC
NA	TRBJ2-7	TRBV19	NA	CASSVTGFEQYF	TGTGCCAGTAGTGTCACAGGGTTCGAGCAGTACTTC
NA	TRBJ2-3	TRBV4-1	NA	CASSQAGARTDTQYF	TGCGCCAGCAGCCAAGCGGGTGCAAGGACAGATACGCAGTATTTT
NA	TRBJ1-5	TRBV28	TRBD1	CASSRDRGHGQPQHF	TGTGCCAGCAGTCGGGACAGGGGGCATGGTCAGCCCCAGCATTTT
NA	TRBJ1-1	TRBV10-3	TRBD1	CAISESKTGADTEAFF	TGTGCCATCAGTGAGTCAAAGACAGGGGCGGACACTGAAGCTTTCTTT
NA	TRBJ2-5	TRBV2	TRBD2	CASSEQGLAGAETQYF	TGTGCCAGCAGTGAGCAGGGACTAGCGGGGGCTGAGACCCAGTACTTC
NA	TRBJ1-1	TRBV7-2	NA	CASSQSVWNTEAFF	TGTGCCAGCAGCCAATCAGTGTGGAACACTGAAGCTTTCTTT
NA	TRBJ1-2	TRBV18	NA	CASSPDGNYGYTF	TGTGCCAGCTCACCTGACGGGAACTATGGCTACACCTTC
NA	TRBJ1-1	TRBV19	NA	CASSKTGQNTEAFF	TGTGCCAGTAGTAAGACGGGACAAAATACTGAAGCTTTCTTT
NA	TRBJ1-2	TRBV28	NA	CASSLNSGVGGYTF	TGTGCCAGCAGTTTAAATTCAGGGGTTGGAGGCTACACCTTC
once	TRBJ1-1	TRBV6-5	NA	CASTPTPAGNTEAFF	TGTGCCAGCACCCCTACCCCCGCTGGGAACACTGAAGCTTTCTTT
NA	TRBJ1-6	TRBV19	NA	CASSVDQGRNSPLHF	TGTGCCAGTAGTGTCGACCAGGGGCGGAATTCACCCCTCCACTTT
NA	TRBJ1-1	TRBV18	NA	CASSPRQGGDRTEAFF	TGTGCCAGCTCACCAAGGCAGGGAGGAGATCGCACTGAAGCTTTCTTT